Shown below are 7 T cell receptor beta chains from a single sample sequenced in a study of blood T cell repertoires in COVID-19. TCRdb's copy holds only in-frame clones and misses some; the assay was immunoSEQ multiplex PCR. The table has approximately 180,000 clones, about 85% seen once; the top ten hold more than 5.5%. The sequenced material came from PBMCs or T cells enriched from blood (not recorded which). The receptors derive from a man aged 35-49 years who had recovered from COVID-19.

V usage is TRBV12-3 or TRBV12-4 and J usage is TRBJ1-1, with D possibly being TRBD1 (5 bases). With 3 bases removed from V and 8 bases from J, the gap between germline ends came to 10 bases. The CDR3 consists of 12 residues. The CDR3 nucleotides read TGTGCCAGCAGTTTTCGCAGGGCAGAAGCTTTCTTT. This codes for CASSFRRAEAFF.

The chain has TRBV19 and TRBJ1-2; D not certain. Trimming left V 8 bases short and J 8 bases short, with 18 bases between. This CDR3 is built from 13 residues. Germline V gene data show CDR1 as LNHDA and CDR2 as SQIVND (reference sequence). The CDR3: CASGDLGSNGYTF. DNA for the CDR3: TGTGCCAGTGGAGACCTCGGGAGCAACGGCTACACCTTC. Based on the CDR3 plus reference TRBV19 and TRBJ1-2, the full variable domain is DGGITQSPKYLFRKEGQNVTLSCEQNLNHDAMYWYRQDPGQGLRLIYYSQIVNDFQKGDIAEGYSVSREKKESFPLTVTSAQKNPTAFYLCASGDLGSNGYTFGSGTRLTVV.

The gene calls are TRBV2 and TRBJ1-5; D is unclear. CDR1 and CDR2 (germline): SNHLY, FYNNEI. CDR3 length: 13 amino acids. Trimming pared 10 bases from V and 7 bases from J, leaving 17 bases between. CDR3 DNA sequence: TGTGCCACCAAGGAGGGAATTTGGCAGCCCCAGCATTTT. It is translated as CATKEGIWQPQHF.

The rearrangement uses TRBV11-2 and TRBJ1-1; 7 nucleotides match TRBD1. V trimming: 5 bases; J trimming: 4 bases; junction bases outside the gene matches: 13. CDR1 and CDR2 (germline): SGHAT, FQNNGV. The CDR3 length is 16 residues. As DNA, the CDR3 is TGTGCCAGCAGCGGACCCGGGACAGCCCAAGGCACTGAAGCTTTCTTT. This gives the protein CASSGPGTAQGTEAFF.

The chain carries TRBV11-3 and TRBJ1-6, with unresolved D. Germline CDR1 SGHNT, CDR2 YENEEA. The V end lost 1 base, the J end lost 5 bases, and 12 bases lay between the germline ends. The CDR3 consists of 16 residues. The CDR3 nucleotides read TGTGCCAGCAGCTTAGGGTTACGAGAACATAATTCACCCCTCCACTTT. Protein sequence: CASSLGLREHNSPLHF.

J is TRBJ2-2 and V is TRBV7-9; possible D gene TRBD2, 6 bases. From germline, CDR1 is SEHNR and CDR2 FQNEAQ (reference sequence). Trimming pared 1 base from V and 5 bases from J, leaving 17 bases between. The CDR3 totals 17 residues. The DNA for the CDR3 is TGTGCCAGCAGCTTAGAGCCGGGACGGGGGAGTACCGGGGAGCTGTTTTTT. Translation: CASSLEPGRGSTGELFF.

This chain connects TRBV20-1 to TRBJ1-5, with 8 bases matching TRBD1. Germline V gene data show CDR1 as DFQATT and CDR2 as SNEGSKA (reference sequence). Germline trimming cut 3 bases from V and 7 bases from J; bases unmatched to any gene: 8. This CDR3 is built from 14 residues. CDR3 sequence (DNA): TGCAGTGCTAGTACTAGGACAGGGAACCAGCCCCAGCATTTT. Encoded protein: CSASTRTGNQPQHF.